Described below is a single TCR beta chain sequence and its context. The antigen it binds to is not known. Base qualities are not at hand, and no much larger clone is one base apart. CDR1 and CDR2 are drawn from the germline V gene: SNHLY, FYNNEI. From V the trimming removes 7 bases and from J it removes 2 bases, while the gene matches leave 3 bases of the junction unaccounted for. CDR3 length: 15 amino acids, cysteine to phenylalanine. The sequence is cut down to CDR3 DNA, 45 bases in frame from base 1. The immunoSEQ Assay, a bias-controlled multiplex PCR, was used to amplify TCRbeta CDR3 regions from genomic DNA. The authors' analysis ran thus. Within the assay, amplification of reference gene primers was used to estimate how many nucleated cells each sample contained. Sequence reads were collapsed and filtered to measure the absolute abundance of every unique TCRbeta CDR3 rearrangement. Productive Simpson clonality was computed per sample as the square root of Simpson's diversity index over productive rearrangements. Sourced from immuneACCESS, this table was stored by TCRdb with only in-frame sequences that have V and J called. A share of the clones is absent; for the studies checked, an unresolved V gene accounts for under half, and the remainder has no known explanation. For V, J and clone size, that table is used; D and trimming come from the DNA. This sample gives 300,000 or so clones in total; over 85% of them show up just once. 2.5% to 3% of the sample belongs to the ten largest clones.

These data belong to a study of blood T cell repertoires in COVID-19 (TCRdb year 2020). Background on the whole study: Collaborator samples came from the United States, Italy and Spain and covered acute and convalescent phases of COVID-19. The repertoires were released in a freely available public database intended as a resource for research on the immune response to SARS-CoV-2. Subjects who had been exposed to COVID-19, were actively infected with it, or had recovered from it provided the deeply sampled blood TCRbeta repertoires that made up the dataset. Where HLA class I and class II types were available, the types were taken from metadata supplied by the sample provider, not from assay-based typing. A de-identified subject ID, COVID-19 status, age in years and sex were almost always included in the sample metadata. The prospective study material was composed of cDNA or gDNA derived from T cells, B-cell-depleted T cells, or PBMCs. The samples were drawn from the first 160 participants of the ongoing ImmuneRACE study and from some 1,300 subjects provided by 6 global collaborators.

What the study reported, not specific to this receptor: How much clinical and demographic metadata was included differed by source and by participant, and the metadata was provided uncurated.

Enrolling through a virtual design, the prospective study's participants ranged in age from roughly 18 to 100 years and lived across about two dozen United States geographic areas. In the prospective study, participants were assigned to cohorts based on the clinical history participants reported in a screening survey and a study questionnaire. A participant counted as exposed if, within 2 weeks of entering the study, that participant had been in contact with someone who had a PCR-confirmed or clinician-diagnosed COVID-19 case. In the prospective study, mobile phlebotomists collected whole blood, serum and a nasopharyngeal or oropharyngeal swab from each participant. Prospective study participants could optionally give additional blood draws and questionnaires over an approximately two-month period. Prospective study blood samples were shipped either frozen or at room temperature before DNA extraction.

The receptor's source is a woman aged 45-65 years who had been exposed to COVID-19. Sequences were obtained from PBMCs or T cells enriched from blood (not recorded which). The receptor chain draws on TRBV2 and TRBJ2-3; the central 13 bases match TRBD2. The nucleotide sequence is TGTGCCAGCAAAGGACTAGCGGGGGCCACAGATACGCAGTATTTT. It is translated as CASKGLAGATDTQYF.